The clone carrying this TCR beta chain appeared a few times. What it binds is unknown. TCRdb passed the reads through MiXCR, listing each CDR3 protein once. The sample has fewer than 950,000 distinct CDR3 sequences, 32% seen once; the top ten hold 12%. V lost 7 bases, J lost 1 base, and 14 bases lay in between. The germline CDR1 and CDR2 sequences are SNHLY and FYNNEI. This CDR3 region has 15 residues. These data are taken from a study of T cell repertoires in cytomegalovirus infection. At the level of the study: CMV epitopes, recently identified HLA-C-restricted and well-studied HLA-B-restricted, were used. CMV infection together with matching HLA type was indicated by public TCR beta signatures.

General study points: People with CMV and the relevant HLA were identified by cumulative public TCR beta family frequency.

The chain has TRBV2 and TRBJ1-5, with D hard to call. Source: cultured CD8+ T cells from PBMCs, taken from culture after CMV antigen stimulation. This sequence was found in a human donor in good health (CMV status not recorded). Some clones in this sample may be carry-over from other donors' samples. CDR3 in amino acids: CASTKWVNSNQPQHF. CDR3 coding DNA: TGTGCCAGCACCAAGTGGGTGAACAGCAATCAGCCCCAGCATTTT.